Below, 4 T cell receptor beta chains from the same sample are listed, as sequenced in a study of T cell repertoires in cytomegalovirus infection. TCRdb reprocessed the reads via MiXCR and lists one record per CDR3 protein. The repertoire holds about 770,000 distinct CDR3 sequences, with 25% to 30% as singletons. No cognate antigen is known for these TCRs. Sequences were derived from cultured CD8+ T cells from PBMCs, sampled from culture after CMV antigen stimulation. Receptors were obtained from a human donor in good health (CMV status not recorded). Some clones in this sample may be carry-over from other donors' samples.

The rearrangement links TRBV23-1 to TRBJ1-5, with TRBD1 matching over 7 bases. TRBV23-1 is reported as an ORF; its role is uncertain. The CDR3 is made up of 17 amino acids. V shed 4 bases, J shed 10 bases, and the junction held 19 bases outside the gene matches. The CDR3 protein is CASSPMIGTERRCPQHF. The CDR3, as DNA: TGCGCCAGCAGTCCGATGATCGGGACAGAACGCCGTTGTCCCCAGCATTTT.

The chain joins TRBV13 to TRBJ2-1; D gene uncertain. This CDR3 comprises 13 residues. The V end was cut by 5 bases, the J end by 6 bases, with 11 bases between. CDR1 is PRHDT, CDR2 FYEKMQ, per germline (reference sequence). The DNA of the CDR3 is TGTGCCAGCAGCCCGGCCTCCCGCAATGAGCAGTTCTTC. Residues: CASSPASRNEQFF.

The chain uses TRBV4-1 and TRBJ2-5; possibly TRBD1 or TRBD2 for D (6 bases each). V shed 4 bases and J shed 7 bases, with 16 bases lying between them. This CDR3 contains 14 residues. Germline-derived CDR1 and CDR2 are MGHRA and YSYEKL. The CDR3 loop reads CASSPARGGRTQYF. For the CDR3, the DNA is TGCGCCAGCAGCCCTGCCAGGGGAGGTCGGACCCAGTACTTC.

V is TRBV19 and J is TRBJ2-7; TRBD2 agrees at 8 bases. CDR3 length equals 15 residues. Germline assignment: CDR1 LNHDA and CDR2 SQIVND (reference sequence). With V trimmed by 1 base and J by 2 bases, 4 bases remained unmatched. For the CDR3, the DNA is TGTGCCAGTAGTATAGGACTAGCGCCGACCTACGAGCAGTACTTC. Encoded protein: CASSIGLAPTYEQYF.